This T cell receptor beta chain is from a study of post-analysis software for immune sequencing data. About the research overall: Clinical courses comprised relapsing-remitting, secondary progressive and progressive-relapsing multiple sclerosis.

This clonotype showed up many times. Its antigen is still unknown. Study observations and caveats: Controls showed lower frequencies than patients for a few TRBV segments, and TRBV5-6, TRBV5-1 and TRBV20-1 were among these. Among multiple sclerosis patients, normalized Chao1 diversity was significantly below that of controls.

Presence of unique molecular identifiers characterized the TCR beta cDNA libraries. A population of about 0.95 to 10 million T cells gave rise to about half a million cDNA molecules. TCRdb passed the PCR reads through MiXCR, listing each CDR3 protein once. This repertoire shows hundreds of thousands of distinct CDR3 sequences, approximately 30% found once; its top ten account for roughly 0.54%. Germline V gives CDR1 SQVTM, CDR2 ANQGSEA. The CDR3 is 13 amino acids. This chain uses TRBV29-1 with TRBJ1-4; no clear D gene. Input material: blood. The clonotype originates from a girl under 18 with multiple sclerosis. In nucleotides, the CDR3 is TGCAGTGCCGGAGGGAGCTCTAATGAAAAACTGTTTTTT. Its translation: CSAGGSSNEKLFF.